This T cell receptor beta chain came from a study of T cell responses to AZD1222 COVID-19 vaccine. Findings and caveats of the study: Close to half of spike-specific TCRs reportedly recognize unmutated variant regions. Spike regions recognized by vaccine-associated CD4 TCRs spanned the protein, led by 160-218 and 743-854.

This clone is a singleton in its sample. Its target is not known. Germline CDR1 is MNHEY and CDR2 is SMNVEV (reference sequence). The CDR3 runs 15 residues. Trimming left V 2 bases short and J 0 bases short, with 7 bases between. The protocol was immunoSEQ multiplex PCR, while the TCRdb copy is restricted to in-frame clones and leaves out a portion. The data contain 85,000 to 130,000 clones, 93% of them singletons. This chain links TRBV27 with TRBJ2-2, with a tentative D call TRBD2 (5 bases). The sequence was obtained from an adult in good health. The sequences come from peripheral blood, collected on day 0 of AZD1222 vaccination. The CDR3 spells CASSLRGANTGELFF. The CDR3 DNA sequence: TGTGCCAGCAGTTTACGGGGAGCGAACACCGGGGAGCTGTTTTTT.